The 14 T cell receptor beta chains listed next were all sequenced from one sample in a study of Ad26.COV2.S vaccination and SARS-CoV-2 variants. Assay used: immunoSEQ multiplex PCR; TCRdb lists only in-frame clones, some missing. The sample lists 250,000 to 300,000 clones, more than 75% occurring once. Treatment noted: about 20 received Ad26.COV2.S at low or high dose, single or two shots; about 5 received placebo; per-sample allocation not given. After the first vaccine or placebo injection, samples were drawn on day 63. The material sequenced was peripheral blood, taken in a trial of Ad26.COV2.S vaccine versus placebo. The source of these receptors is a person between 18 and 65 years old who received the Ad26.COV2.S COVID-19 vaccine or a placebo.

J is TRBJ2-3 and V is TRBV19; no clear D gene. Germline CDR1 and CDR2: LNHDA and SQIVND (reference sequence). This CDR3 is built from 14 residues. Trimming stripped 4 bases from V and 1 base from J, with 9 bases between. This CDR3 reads CASSNERGTDTQYF. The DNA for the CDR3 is TGTGCCAGTAGTAACGAAAGGGGCACAGATACGCAGTATTTT.

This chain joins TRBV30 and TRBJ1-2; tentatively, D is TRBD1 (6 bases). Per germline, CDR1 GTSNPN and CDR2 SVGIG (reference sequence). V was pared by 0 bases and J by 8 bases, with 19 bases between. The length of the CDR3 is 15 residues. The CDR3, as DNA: TGTGCCTGGAGTGTATTGAGTCTGGGGGCGAGGGGCTACACCTTC. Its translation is CAWSVLSLGARGYTF.

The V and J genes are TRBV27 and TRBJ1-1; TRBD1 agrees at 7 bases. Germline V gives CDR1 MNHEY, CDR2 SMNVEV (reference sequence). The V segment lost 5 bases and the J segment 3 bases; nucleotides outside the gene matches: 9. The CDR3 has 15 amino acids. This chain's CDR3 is CASSPRTGWDTEAFF. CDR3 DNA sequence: TGTGCCAGCAGTCCCCGGACAGGTTGGGACACTGAAGCTTTCTTT.

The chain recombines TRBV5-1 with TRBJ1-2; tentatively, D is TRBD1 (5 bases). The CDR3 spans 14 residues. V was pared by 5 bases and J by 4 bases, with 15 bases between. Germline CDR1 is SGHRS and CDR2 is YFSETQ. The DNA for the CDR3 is TGCGCCAGCAGACTAGGGACTGCGAGCTATGGCTACACCTTC. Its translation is CASRLGTASYGYTF. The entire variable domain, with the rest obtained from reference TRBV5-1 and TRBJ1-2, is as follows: KAGVTQTPRYLIKTRGQQVTLSCSPISGHRSVSWYQQTPGQGLQFLFEYFSETQRNKGNFPGRFSGRQFSNSRSEMNVSTLELGDSALYLCASRLGTASYGYTFGSGTRLTVV.

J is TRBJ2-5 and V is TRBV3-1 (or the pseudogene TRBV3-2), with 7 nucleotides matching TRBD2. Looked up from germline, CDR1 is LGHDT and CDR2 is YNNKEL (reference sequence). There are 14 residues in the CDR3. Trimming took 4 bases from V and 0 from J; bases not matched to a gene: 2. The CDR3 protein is CASSLGLNQETQYF. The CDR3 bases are TGTGCCAGCAGCCTGGGACTAAACCAAGAGACCCAGTACTTC.

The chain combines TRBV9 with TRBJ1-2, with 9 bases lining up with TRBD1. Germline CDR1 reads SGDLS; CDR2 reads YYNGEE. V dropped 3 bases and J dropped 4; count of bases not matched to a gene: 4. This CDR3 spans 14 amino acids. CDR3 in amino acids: CASSAGQGSYGYTF. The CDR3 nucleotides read TGTGCCAGCAGCGCCGGACAGGGGAGCTATGGCTACACCTTC.

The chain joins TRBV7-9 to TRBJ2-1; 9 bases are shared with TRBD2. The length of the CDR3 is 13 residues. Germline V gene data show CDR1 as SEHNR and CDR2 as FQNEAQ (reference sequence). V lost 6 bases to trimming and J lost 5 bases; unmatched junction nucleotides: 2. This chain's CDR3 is CASRAGGHNEQFF. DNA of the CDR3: TGTGCCAGCAGAGCGGGAGGTCACAATGAGCAGTTCTTC.

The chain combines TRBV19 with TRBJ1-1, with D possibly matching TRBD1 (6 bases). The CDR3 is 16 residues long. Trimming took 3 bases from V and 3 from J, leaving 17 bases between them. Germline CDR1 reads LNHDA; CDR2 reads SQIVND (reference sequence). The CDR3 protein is CASSIKSADRHTEAFF. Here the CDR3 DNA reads TGTGCCAGTAGTATCAAAAGCGCTGACAGGCACACTGAAGCTTTCTTT.

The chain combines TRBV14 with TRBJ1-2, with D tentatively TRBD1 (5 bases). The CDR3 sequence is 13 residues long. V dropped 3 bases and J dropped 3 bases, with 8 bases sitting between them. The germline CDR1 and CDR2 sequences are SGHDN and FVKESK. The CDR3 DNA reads TGTGCCAGCAGCCAGGACATTTACTATGGCTACACCTTC. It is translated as CASSQDIYYGYTF.

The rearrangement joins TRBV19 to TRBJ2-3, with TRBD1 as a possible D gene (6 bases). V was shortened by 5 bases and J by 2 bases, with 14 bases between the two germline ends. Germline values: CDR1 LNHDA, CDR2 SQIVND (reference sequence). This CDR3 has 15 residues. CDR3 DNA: TGTGCCAGTAGTTCCTGGACAGAAAACACAGATACGCAGTATTTT. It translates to CASSSWTENTDTQYF.

CDR3 in DNA: TGTGCCAGCAGTACAACAGGGACAGGGGACAATCAGCCCCAGCATTTT. Its translation is CASSTTGTGDNQPQHF. The gene calls are TRBV28 and TRBJ1-5, with 10 positions matching TRBD1. Unmatched junction bases numbered 7, after V lost 5 bases and J lost 3 bases. This CDR3 has 16 residues. Germline CDR1 and CDR2: MDHEN and SYDVKM.

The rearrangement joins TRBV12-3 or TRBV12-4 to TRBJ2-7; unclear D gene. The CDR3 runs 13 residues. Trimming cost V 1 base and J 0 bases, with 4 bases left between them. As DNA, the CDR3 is TGTGCCAGCAGTTTAGGGGGCTCCTACGAGCAGTACTTC. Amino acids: CASSLGGSYEQYF.

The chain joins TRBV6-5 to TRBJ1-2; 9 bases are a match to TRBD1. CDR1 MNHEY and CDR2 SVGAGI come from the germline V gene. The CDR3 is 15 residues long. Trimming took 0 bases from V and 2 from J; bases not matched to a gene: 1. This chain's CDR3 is CASSYSGTGNYGYTF. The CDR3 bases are TGTGCCAGCAGTTACTCGGGGACAGGGAACTATGGCTACACCTTC.

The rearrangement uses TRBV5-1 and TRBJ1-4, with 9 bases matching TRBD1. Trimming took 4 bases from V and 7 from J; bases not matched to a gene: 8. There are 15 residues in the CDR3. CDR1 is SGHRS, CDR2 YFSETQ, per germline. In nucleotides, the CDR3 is TGCGCCAGCAGCGATACAGGGGGCGCGGGTGAAAAACTGTTTTTT. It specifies CASSDTGGAGEKLFF.